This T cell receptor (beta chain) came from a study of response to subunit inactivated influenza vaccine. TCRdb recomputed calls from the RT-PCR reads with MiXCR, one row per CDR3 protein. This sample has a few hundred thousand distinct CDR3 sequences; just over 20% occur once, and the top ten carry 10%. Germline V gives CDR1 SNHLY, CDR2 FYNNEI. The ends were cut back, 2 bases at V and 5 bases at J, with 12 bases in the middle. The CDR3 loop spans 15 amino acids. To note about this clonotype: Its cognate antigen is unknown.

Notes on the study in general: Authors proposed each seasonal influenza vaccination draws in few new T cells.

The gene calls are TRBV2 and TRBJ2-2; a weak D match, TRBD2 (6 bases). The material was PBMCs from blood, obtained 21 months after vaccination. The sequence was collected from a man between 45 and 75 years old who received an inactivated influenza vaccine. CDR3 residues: CASSERVAVTGELFF. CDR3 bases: TGTGCCAGCAGTGAAAGGGTAGCGGTAACCGGGGAGCTGTTTTTT.